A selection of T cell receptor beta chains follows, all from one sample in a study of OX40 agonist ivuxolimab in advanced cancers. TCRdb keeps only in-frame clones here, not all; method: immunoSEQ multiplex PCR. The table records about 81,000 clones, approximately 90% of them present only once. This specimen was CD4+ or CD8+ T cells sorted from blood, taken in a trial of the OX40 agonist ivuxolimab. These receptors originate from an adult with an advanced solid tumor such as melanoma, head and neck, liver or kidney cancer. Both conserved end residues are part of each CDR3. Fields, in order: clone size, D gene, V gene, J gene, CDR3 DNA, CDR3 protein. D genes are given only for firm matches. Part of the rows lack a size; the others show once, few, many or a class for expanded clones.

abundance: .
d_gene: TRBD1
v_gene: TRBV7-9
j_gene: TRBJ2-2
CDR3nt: TGTGCCAGCAGCTTCGGGACAGGGGAGCCCGGGGAGCTGTTTTTT
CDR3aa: CASSFGTGEPGELFF

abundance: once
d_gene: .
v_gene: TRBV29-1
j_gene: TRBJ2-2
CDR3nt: TGCAGCCTCCCCCACCCGGGAGCTGTTTTT
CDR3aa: CSLPHPGAVF

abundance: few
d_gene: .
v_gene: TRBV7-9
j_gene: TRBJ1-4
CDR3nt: TGTGCCAGCAGCCTGCGACAGACAACTAATGAAAAACTGTTTTTT
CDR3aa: CASSLRQTTNEKLFF

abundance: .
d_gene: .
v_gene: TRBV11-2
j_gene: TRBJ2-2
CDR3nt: TGTGCCAGCAGCTTACCGGGACCCGGGGAGCTGTTTTTT
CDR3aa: CASSLPGPGELFF

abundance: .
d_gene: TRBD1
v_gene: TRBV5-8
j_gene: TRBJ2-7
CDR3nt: TGTGCCAGCAGCTACCCCAGGGGGCAGGCCTCCTACGAGCAGTACTTC
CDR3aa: CASSYPRGQASYEQYF

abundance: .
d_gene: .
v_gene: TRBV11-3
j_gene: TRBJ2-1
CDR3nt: TGTGCCAGCAGCTTAAATGGGGAAAATGAGCAGTTCTTC
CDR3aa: CASSLNGENEQFF

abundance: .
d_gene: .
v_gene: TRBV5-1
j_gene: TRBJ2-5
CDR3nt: TGCGCCAGCAGCCGCAGTAACCAAGAGACCCAGTACTTC
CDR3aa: CASSRSNQETQYF

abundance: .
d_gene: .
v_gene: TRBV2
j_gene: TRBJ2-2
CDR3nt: TGTGCCAGCCCCCCCGGGGCTAGATCGAGGGGGGAGCTGTTTTTT
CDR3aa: CASPPGARSRGELFF

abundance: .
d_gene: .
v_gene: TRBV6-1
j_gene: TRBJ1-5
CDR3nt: TGTGCCAGCAGTGACAACAGGGCGAGGGATCAGCCCCAGCATTTT
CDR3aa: CASSDNRARDQPQHF

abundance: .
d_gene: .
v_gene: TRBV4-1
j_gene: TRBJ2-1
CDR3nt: TGCGCCAGCAGCCAAGTTCCATTAGGAATGTCAAAGTTCTTC
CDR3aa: CASSQVPLGMSKFF